A selection of T cell receptor beta chains follows, all from one sample in a study of blood T cell repertoires in COVID-19. Libraries were prepared by immunoSEQ multiplex PCR; TCRdb keeps only in-frame clonotypes and omits some of them. The sample contains 140,000 or so clones, roughly 80% of which appear only once. The source material was peripheral blood. The receptors originated from an elderly woman with acute or convalescent COVID-19. Both conserved end residues are part of each CDR3. D genes are given only for firm matches. Not every row has a clone size; where given, it reads once, few, many or a size class.

d_gene | j_gene | abundance | v_gene | CDR3aa | CDR3nt
TRBD1 | TRBJ2-5 | . | TRBV18 | CASSPRTGNTAETQYF | TGTGCCAGCTCACCTCGGACAGGGAACACAGCAGAGACCCAGTACTTC
TRBD2 | TRBJ2-3 | . | TRBV24-1 | CATGTIGADTQYF | TGTGCCACCGGGACTATCGGAGCAGATACGCAGTATTTT
. | TRBJ1-2 | . | TRBV6-1 | CASSERVTVHGYTF | TGTGCCAGCAGTGAACGCGTGACAGTCCATGGCTACACCTTC
TRBD1 | TRBJ2-1 | . | TRBV28 | CASSGSAGDRGYNEQFF | TGTGCCAGCAGTGGAAGCGCTGGAGACAGGGGCTACAATGAGCAGTTCTTC
TRBD2 | TRBJ2-7 | . | TRBV7-2 | CASSFAGGPTYEQYF | TGTGCCAGCAGCTTTGCGGGAGGGCCGACCTACGAGCAGTACTTC
. | TRBJ1-2 | . | TRBV28 | CASSPLDYGYTF | TGTGCCAGCAGTCCCCTTGACTATGGCTACACCTTC
. | TRBJ1-1 | . | TRBV7-9 | CASRGGPRGTEAFF | TGTGCCAGTCGGGGGGGACCCCGGGGCACTGAAGCTTTCTTT
TRBD2 | TRBJ2-7 | once | TRBV10-2 | CASRPLAGVHEQYF | TGCGCCAGCAGACCACTAGCGGGAGTCCACGAGCAGTACTTC
TRBD2 | TRBJ2-5 | . | TRBV10-2 | CASNQAGGTQETQYF | TGCGCCAGCAACCAAGCGGGGGGCACACAAGAGACCCAGTACTTC
. | TRBJ1-2 | . | TRBV28 | CASSSPRRANYGYTF | TGTGCCAGCAGTTCTCCCCGACGGGCTAACTATGGCTACACCTTC
TRBD2 | TRBJ2-1 | . | TRBV7-9 | CASSFAGTSGRFYNEQFF | TGTGCCAGCAGCTTCGCCGGGACTAGCGGGAGATTCTACAATGAGCAGTTCTTC
TRBD2 | TRBJ2-1 | . | TRBV10-3 | CAISGKGGSEQFF | TGTGCCATCAGTGGGAAGGGAGGGAGTGAGCAGTTCTTC
. | TRBJ1-6 | . | TRBV27 | CASSLDIISYNSPLHF | TGTGCCAGCAGCCTCGACATTATCTCCTATAATTCACCCCTCCACTTT
. | TRBJ2-7 | few | TRBV5-1 | CASSLASSGHSYEQYF | TGCGCCAGCAGCTTGGCTTCCTCGGGACACTCCTACGAGCAGTACTTC
. | TRBJ1-5 | . | TRBV28 | CASSAAGTTSNQPQHF | TGTGCCAGCAGTGCAGCCGGGACTACTAGCAATCAGCCCCAGCATTTT
TRBD2 | TRBJ2-1 | . | TRBV27 | CASSLYRTSGVTSIASYNEQFF | TGTGCCAGCAGTCTCTACCGGACTAGCGGGGTTACATCAATCGCCTCCTACAATGAGCAGTTCTTC
. | TRBJ1-2 | . | TRBV12-3/TRBV12-4 | CASRPGTNYGYTF | TGTGCCAGCAGACCCGGGACAAACTATGGCTACACCTTC